These 9 T cell receptor beta chains came from one sample sequenced in a study of PD-L1 blockade in urothelial cancer. Time point meaning: pretreatment peripheral blood. Profiled with immunoSEQ multiplex PCR; TCRdb holds only in-frame clones, not every one. The table lists tens of thousands of clones, 81% of them singletons. Sequenced here: PBMCs, sampled around atezolizumab (anti-PD-L1) treatment. Source of these receptors: a man in his 70s with urothelial cancer.

This sequence joins TRBV19 and TRBJ2-5, with 7 bases identical to TRBD1. The CDR3 contains 17 residues. V lost 7 bases, J lost 0 bases, and 14 bases stayed unmatched. CDR1 and CDR2 from the germline V gene are LNHDA and SQIVND (reference sequence). The CDR3 DNA is TGTGCCAGTACCCCGGGTGGGACAGAAACGTACCAAGAGACCCAGTACTTC. Protein sequence: CASTPGGTETYQETQYF.

The CDR3 is CASKEGTGVTYEQYF. The CDR3 nucleotides are TGTGCCAGCAAAGAGGGGACAGGGGTCACATACGAGCAGTACTTC. The chain links TRBV2 to TRBJ2-7, with 10 bases fitting TRBD1. The CDR3 totals 15 residues. Germline-derived CDR1 and CDR2 are SNHLY and FYNNEI. J was trimmed by 4 bases and V by 7 bases; bases with no gene match: 10.

This clone was observed a few times. The J gene is TRBJ1-6, the V gene TRBV2, with 7 bases lining up with TRBD1. The germline V gene encodes CDR1 SNHLY and CDR2 FYNNEI. The CDR3 runs 15 residues. After removal of 2 bases from V and 8 bases from J, the junction contained 6 bases not matched to a gene. Here the CDR3 reads CASSESTGFHSPLHF. DNA of the CDR3: TGTGCCAGCAGTGAATCGACAGGGTTTCATTCACCCCTCCACTTT.

With regard to this clone: Other nucleotide sequences in the sample specify the same CDR3. The chain carries TRBV7-9 and TRBJ1-1; possibly TRBD1 for D (5 bases). The V end lost 4 bases, the J end lost 1 base, and 7 bases lay between the germline ends. The CDR3 is 13 amino acids. Germline CDR1 and CDR2: SEHNR and FQNEAQ (reference sequence). For the CDR3, the DNA is TGTGCCAGCAGCTCCCAGGGGAACACTGAAGCTTTCTTT. This encodes CASSSQGNTEAFF. The complete variable domain, with remaining parts taken from reference TRBV7-9 and TRBJ1-1, reads DTGVSQNPRHKITKRGQNVTFRCDPISEHNRLYWYRQTLGQGPEFLTYFQNEAQLEKSRLLSDRFSAERPKGSFSTLEIQRTEQGDSAMYLCASSSQGNTEAFFGQGTRLTVV.

V usage is TRBV5-1 and J usage is TRBJ1-1, with a weak D call TRBD1 (6 bases). The ends were cut back, 4 bases at V and 7 bases at J, with 14 bases in the middle. The CDR3 has 13 amino acids. CDR1 is SGHRS and CDR2 is YFSETQ in the germline V gene. The CDR3 DNA is TGCGCCAGCAGCACCACGGACAGTATTGAAGCTTTCTTT. This translates into CASSTTDSIEAFF.

V gene TRBV4-3 combines with J gene TRBJ1-1; D unclear. The V gene's germline CDR1 is LGHNA and CDR2 YSLEER. This CDR3 spans 14 amino acids. Trimming left V 1 base short and J 0 bases short, with 6 bases between. Here the CDR3 DNA reads TGCGCCAGCAGCCAAGCCCAAATGAACACTGAAGCTTTCTTT. Its translation is CASSQAQMNTEAFF.

Details on this clone: Different DNA sequences within this sample yield the same CDR3. The V and J genes are TRBV7-2 and TRBJ2-7, with D unresolved. The V end was cut by 1 base, the J end by 6 bases, with 7 bases between. The CDR3 has 12 amino acids. Germline CDR1 and CDR2: SGHTA and FQGNSA. CDR3 loop: CASSLGSGEQYF. The CDR3 region has the DNA TGTGCCAGCAGCTTAGGATCCGGCGAGCAGTACTTC.

The chain combines TRBV10-3 with TRBJ1-4, with 8 bases aligning to TRBD1. Trimming cost V 10 bases and J 4 bases; bases outside gene matches: 8. Per germline, CDR1 ENHRY and CDR2 SYGVKD. There are 14 residues in the CDR3. CDR3 region: CATTNRGNNEKLFF. CDR3 nucleotides: TGTGCCACCACTAACAGGGGGAATAATGAAAAACTGTTTTTT.

The V gene is TRBV6-5, the J gene TRBJ1-1, with D tentatively TRBD1 (5 bases). Germline lookup yields CDR1 MNHEY and CDR2 SVGAGI. Trimming cost V 6 bases and J 9 bases, with 14 bases left between them. This CDR3 has 12 residues. CDR3 bases: TGTGCCAGCAGGGCTACTGGACACAAAGCTTTCTTT. Translated: CASRATGHKAFF.